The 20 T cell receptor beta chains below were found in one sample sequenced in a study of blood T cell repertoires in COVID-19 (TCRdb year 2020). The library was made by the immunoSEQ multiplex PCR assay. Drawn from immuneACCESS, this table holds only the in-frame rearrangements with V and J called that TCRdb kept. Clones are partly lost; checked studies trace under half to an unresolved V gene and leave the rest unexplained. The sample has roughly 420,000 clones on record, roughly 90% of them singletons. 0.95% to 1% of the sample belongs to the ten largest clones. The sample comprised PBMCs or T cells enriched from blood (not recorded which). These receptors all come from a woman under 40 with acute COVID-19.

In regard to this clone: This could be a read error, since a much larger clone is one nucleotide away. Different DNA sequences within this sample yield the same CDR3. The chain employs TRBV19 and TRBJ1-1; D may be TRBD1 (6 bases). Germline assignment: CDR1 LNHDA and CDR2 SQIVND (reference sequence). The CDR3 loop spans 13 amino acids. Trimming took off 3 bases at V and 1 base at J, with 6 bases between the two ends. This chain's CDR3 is CASSIRGNTEAFF. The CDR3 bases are TGTGCCAGTAGTATCAGGGGGAACACTGAAGCTTTCTTT.

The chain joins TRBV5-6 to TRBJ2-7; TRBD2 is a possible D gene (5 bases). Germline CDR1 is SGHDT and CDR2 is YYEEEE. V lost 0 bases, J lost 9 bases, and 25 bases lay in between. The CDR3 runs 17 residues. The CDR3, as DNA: TGTGCCAGCAGCTTGGGTCTCGAAGCGGCCCCCGGCCCTGGGCAGTACTTC. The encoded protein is CASSLGLEAAPGPGQYF.

This CDR3 is CASSLEGIGNSPLHF. Here the CDR3 DNA reads TGTGCCAGCAGTTTAGAGGGAATCGGTAATTCACCCCTCCACTTT. The J gene is TRBJ1-6, the V gene TRBV27, with unresolved D. Germline V gene data show CDR1 as MNHEY and CDR2 as SMNVEV (reference sequence). V dropped 2 bases and J dropped 6 bases, with 11 bases sitting between them. The CDR3 consists of 15 residues.

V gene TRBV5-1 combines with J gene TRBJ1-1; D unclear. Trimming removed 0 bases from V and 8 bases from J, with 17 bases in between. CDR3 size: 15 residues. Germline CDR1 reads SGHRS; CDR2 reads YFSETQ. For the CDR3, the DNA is TGCGCCAGCAGCTTGGGTCGGGGATCTAGCGGCGAAGCTTTCTTT. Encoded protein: CASSLGRGSSGEAFF.

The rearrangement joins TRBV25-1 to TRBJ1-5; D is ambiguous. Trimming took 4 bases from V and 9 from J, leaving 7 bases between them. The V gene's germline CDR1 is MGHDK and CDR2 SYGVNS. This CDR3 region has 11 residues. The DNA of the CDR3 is TGTGCCAGCAGTGGGACTGGGCCCCAGCATTTT. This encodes CASSGTGPQHF.

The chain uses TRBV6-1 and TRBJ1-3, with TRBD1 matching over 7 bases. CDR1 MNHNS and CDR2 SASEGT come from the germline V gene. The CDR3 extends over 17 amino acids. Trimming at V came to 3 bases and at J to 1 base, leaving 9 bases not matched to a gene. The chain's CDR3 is CASSDPETGWSGNTIYF. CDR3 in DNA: TGTGCCAGCAGTGACCCCGAGACAGGGTGGTCTGGAAACACCATATATTTT.

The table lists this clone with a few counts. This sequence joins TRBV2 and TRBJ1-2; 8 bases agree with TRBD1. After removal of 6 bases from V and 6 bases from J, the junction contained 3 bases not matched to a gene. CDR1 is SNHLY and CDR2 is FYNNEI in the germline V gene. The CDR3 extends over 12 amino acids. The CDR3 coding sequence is TGTGCCAGCAGGCAGGGGGCTCATGGCTACACCTTC. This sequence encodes CASRQGAHGYTF.

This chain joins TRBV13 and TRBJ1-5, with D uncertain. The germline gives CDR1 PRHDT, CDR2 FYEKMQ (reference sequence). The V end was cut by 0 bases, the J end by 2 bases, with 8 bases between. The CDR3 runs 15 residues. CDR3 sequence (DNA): TGTGCCAGCAGCTTAGGGACTCGGGGCAATCAGCCCCAGCATTTT. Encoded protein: CASSLGTRGNQPQHF.

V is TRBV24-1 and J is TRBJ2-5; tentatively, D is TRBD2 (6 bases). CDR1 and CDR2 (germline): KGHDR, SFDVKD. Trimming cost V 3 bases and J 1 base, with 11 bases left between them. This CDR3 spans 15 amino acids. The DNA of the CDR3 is TGTGCCACCAGTGATCCGTCCGGGAGCCAAGAGACCCAGTACTTC. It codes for CATSDPSGSQETQYF.

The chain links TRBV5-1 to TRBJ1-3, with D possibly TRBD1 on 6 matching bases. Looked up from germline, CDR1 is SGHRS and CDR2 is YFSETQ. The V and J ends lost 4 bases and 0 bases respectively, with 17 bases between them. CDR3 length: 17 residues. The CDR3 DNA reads TGCGCCAGCAGCCCAGGGGCAAGCGGGATCTCTGGAAACACCATATATTTT. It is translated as CASSPGASGISGNTIYF.

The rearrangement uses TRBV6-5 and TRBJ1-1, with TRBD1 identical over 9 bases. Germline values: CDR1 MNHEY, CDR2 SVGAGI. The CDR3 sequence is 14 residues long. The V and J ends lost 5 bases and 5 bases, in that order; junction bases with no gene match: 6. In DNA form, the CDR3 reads TGTGCCAGCAGTACAGGGGGCAGTTTGACTGAAGCTTTCTTT. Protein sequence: CASSTGGSLTEAFF.

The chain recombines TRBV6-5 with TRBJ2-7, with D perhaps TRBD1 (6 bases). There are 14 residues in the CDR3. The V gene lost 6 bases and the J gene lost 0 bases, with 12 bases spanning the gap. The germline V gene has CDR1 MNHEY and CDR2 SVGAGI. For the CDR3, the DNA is TGTGCCAGCAGGAGGACAGCGAGCTCCTACGAGCAGTACTTC. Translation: CASRRTASSYEQYF.

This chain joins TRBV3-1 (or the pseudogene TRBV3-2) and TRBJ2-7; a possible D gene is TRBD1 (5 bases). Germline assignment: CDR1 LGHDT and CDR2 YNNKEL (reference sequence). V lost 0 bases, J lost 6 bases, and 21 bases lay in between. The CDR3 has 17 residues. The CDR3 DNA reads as TGTGCCAGCAGCCAAGAGCGGCGAGCCTCGAAGGGGCCCGAGCAGTACTTC. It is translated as CASSQERRASKGPEQYF.

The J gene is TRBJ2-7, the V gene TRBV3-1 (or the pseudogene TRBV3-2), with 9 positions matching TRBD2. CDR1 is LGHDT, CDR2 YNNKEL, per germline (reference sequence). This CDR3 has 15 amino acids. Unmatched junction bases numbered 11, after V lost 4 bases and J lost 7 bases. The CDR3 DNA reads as TGTGCCAGCAGCCTGTTTAGCGGGGGCCGGGGAGAGCAGTACTTC. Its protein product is CASSLFSGGRGEQYF.

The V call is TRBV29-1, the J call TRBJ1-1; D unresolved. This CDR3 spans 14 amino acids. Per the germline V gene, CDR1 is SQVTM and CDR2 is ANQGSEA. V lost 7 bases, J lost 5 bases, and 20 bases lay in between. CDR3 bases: TGCAGCGGGGGTTTGTGGGGAGGTGGGACTGAAGCTTTCTTT. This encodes CSGGLWGGGTEAFF.

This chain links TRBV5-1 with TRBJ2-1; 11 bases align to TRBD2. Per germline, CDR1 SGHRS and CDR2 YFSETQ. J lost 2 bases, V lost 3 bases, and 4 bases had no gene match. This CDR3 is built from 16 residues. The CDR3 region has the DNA TGCGCCAGCAGCTATCTAGCGGGGGGAACCTACAATGAGCAGTTCTTC. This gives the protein CASSYLAGGTYNEQFF.

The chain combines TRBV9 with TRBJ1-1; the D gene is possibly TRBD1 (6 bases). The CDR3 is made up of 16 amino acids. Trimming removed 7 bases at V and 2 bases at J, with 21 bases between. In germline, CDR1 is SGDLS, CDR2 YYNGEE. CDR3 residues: CASFRGGVTINTEAFF. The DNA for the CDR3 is TGTGCCAGCTTCAGGGGCGGCGTCACCATAAACACTGAAGCTTTCTTT.

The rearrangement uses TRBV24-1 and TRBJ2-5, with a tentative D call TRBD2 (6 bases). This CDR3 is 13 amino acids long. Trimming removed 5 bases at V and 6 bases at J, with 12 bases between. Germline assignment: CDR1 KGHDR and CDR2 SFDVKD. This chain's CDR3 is CATSAGEGKTQYF. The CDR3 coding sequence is TGTGCCACCAGTGCGGGAGAGGGGAAGACCCAGTACTTC.

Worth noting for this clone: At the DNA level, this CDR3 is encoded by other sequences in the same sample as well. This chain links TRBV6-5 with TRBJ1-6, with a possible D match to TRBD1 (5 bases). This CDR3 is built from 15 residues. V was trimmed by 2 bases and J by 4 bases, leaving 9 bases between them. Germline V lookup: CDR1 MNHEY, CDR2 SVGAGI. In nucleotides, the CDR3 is TGTGCCAGCAGTTACGGGGGGGGTTATAATTCACCCCTCCACTTT. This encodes CASSYGGGYNSPLHF.

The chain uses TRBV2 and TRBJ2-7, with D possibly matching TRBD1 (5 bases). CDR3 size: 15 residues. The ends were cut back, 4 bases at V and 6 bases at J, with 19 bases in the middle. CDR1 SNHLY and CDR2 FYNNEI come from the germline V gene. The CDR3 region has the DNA TGTGCCAGCAGTGTAGATGCAGGGTGGCTCGGCGAGCAGTACTTC. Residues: CASSVDAGWLGEQYF.